A selection of T cell receptor beta chains follows, all from one sample in a study of cytomegalovirus exposure and HLA in healthy donors. Repertoires were generated with immunoSEQ multiplex PCR, while TCRdb's copy carries only in-frame clones and drops some. The data show nearly 200,000 clones, 82% seen once. The sequenced material came from PBMCs. These receptors originate from a boy younger than 10 in good health and CMV-seronegative. CDR3s include the opening cysteine and the closing phenylalanine or tryptophan. Each record gives: D gene, V gene, CDR3 protein. The D gene is left open where the match is weak.

d_call: TRBD1
v_call: TRBV7-9
cdr3_aa: CASSLGKGTGKNTEAFF

d_call: -
v_call: TRBV5-4
cdr3_aa: CASSSDWTYTDTQYF

d_call: -
v_call: TRBV23-1
cdr3_aa: CARNKGRGDYGYTF

d_call: TRBD2
v_call: TRBV7-9
cdr3_aa: CASSPGGNPYEQYF

d_call: TRBD1
v_call: TRBV29-1
cdr3_aa: CSVVRQGDREAFF

d_call: TRBD1
v_call: TRBV18
cdr3_aa: CASSPGQDQPQHF

d_call: -
v_call: TRBV4-1
cdr3_aa: CASSFDRSNTEAFF

d_call: -
v_call: TRBV5-4
cdr3_aa: CASGLGGGGYQETQYF

d_call: -
v_call: TRBV7-8
cdr3_aa: CASSLWRSTDTQYF

d_call: TRBD2
v_call: TRBV5-1
cdr3_aa: CASSWGAGGFSYEQYF

d_call: -
v_call: TRBV2
cdr3_aa: CASSSYTGTSSTQYF

d_call: -
v_call: TRBV30
cdr3_aa: CAWSVGGAEGYTF

d_call: TRBD1
v_call: TRBV4-1
cdr3_aa: CASSSYPTGIAETQYF

d_call: -
v_call: TRBV29-1
cdr3_aa: CSVGPEAQYF

d_call: -
v_call: TRBV2
cdr3_aa: CASKPTGAVAGDEQFF

d_call: TRBD2
v_call: TRBV5-1
cdr3_aa: CASSPSTSGNEQFF

d_call: TRBD1
v_call: TRBV19
cdr3_aa: CASSRGQGSEKLFF

d_call: -
v_call: TRBV19
cdr3_aa: CASSMNRVKEQYF

d_call: TRBD1
v_call: TRBV5-1
cdr3_aa: CASSRTGANTGELFF

d_call: TRBD1
v_call: TRBV7-9
cdr3_aa: CASSYEGTGAINSPPHF

d_call: -
v_call: TRBV6-5
cdr3_aa: CASSPQGGSYNEQFF

d_call: TRBD1
v_call: TRBV30
cdr3_aa: CAVQGVYNEQFF

d_call: -
v_call: TRBV2
cdr3_aa: CASSFDSTPYGYTF

d_call: -
v_call: TRBV19
cdr3_aa: CASRGGYTGELFF

d_call: -
v_call: TRBV5-6
cdr3_aa: CASTASGTPYLDTEAFF

d_call: TRBD2
v_call: TRBV29-1
cdr3_aa: CSVLKRGGRNEQFF

d_call: -
v_call: TRBV7-3
cdr3_aa: CASSKQGWTGELFF

d_call: -
v_call: TRBV27
cdr3_aa: CASSLVRLGNTEAFF

d_call: -
v_call: TRBV7-9
cdr3_aa: CASSRTRVSYEQYF

d_call: TRBD1
v_call: TRBV6-4
cdr3_aa: CASSGDRVNTEAFF

d_call: -
v_call: TRBV7-2
cdr3_aa: CASSFGQMNTEAFF